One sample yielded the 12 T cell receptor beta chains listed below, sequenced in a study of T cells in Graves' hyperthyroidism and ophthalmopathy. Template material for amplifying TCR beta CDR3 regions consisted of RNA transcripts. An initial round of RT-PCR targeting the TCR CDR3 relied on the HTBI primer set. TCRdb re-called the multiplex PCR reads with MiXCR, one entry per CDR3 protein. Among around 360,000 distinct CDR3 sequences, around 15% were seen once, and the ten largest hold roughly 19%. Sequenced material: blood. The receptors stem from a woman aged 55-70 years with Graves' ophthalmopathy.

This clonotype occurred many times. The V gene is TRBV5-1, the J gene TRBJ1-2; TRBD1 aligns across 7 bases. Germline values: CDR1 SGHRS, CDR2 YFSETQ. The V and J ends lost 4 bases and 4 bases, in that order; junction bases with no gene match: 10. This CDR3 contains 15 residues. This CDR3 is CASSEVSGTAYGYTF. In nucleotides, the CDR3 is TGCGCCAGCAGCGAGGTGTCCGGGACAGCCTATGGCTACACCTTC.

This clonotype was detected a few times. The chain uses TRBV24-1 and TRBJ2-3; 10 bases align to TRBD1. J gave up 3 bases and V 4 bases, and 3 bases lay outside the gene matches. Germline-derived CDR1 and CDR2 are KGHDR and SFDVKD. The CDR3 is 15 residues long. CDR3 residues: CATSDLGQGTDTQYF. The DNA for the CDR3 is TGTGCCACCAGTGACCTGGGACAGGGGACAGATACGCAGTATTTT.

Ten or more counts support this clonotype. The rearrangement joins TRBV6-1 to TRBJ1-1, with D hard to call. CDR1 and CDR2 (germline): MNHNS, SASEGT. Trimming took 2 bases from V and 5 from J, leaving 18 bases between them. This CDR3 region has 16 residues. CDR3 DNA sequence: TGTGCCAGCAGTGAATTGGCTCTGGGAGCGAGTACTGAAGCTTTCTTT. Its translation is CASSELALGASTEAFF.

CDR3 in amino acids: CASSHRERLYEQYF. The DNA of the CDR3 is TGTGCCAGCAGCCACCGAGAGCGGCTCTACGAGCAGTACTTC. This sequence joins TRBV3-1 and TRBJ2-7; D might be TRBD2 (5 bases). The germline V gene has CDR1 LGHDT and CDR2 YNNKEL (reference sequence). The ends were cut back, 3 bases at V and 3 bases at J, with 12 bases in the middle. This CDR3 is built from 14 residues.

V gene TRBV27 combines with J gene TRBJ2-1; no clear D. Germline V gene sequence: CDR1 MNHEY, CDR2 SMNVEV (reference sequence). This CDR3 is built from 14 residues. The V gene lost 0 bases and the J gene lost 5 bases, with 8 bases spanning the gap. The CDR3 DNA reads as TGTGCCAGCAGTTTATCGAACCCGAACAATGAGCAGTTCTTC. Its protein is CASSLSNPNNEQFF.

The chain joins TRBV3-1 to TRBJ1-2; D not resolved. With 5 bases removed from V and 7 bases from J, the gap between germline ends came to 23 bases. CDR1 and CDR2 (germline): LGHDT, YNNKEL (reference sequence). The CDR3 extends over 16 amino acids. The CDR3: CASSRARGPHYGGYTF. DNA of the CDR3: TGTGCCAGCAGCAGGGCCCGTGGGCCGCATTACGGTGGCTACACCTTC.

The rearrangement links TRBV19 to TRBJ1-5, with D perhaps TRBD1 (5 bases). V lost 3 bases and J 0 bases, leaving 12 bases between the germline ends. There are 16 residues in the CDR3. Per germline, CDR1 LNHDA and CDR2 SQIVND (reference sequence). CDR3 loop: CASSIVHGHSNQPQHF. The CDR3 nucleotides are TGTGCCAGTAGTATCGTTCACGGACATAGCAATCAGCCCCAGCATTTT.

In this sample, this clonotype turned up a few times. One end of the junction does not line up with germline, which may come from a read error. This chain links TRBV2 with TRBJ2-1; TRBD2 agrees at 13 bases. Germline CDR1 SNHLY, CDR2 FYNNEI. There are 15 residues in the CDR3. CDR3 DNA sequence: TGTGCCAGCAGTGAAGGGACTAGCGGGAGTAATGAGCGGTTCTTC. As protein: CASSEGTSGSNERFF.

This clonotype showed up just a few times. This chain's CDR3 is CSAISGSSYEQYF. The CDR3, as DNA: TGCAGTGCTATTAGCGGGAGTTCCTACGAGCAGTACTTC. The genes are TRBV20-1 and TRBJ2-7; the match to TRBD2 covers 9 bases. The CDR3 is 13 amino acids. Trimming removed 4 bases from V and 1 base from J; junction bases left unmatched: 2. Germline loops: CDR1 DFQATT, CDR2 SNEGSKA (reference sequence).

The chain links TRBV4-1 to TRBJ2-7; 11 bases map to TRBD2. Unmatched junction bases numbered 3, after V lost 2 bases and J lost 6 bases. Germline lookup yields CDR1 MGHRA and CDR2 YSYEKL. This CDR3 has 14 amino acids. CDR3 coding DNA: TGCGCCAGCAGCCAACCGGGACTAGCGGCCGAGCAGTACTTC. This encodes CASSQPGLAAEQYF.

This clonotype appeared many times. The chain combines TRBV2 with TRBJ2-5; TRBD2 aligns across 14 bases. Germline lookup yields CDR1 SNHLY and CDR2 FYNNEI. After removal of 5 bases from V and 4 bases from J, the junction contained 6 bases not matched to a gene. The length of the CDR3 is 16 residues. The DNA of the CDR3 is TGTGCCAGCAGTCGGGGACTAGCGGGAGTCAGAGAGACCCAGTACTTC. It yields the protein CASSRGLAGVRETQYF. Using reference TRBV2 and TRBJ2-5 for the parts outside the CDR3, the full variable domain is EPEVTQTPSHQVTQMGQEVILRCVPISNHLYFYWYRQILGQKVEFLVSFYNNEISEKSEIFDDQFSVERPDGSNFTLKIRSTKLEDSAMYFCASSRGLAGVRETQYFGPGTRLLVL.

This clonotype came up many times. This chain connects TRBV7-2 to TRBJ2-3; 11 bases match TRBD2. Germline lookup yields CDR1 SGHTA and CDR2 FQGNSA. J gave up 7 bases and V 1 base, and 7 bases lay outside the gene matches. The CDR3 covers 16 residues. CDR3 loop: CASSLGLSGRGNTQYF. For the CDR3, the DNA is TGTGCCAGCAGCTTAGGGCTTAGCGGGAGGGGAAATACGCAGTATTTT. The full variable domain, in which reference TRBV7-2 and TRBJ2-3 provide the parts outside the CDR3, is GAGVSQSPSNKVTEKGKDVELRCDPISGHTALYWYRQSLGQGLEFLIYFQGNSAPDKSGLPSDRFSAERTGGSVSTLTIQRTQQEDSAVYLCASSLGLSGRGNTQYFGPGTRLTVL.